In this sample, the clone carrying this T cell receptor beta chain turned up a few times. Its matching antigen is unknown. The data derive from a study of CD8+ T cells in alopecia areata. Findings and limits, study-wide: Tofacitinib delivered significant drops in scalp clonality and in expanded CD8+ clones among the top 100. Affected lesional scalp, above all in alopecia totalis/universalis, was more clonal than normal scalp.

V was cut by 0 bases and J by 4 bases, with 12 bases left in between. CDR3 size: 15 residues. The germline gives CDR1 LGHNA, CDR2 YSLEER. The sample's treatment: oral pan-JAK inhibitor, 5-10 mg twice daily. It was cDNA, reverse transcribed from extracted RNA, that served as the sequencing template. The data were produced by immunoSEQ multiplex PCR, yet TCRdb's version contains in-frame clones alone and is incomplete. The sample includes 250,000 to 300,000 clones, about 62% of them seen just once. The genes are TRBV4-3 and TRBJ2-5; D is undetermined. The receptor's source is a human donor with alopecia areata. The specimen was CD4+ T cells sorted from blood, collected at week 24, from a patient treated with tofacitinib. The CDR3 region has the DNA TGCGCCAGCAGCCAAGATAACGGACGGAGAGAGACCCAGTACTTC. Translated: CASSQDNGRRETQYF.